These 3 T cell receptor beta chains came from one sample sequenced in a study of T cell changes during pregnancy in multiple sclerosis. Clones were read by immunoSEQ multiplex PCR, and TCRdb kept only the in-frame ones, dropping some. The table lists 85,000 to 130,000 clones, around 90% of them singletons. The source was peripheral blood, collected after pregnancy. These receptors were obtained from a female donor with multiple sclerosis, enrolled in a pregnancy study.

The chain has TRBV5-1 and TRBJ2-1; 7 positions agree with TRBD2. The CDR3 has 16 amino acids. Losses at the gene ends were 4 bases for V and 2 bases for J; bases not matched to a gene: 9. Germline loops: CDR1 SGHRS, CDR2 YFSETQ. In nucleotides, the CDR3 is TGCGCCAGCAGCCCCCCGAGCGGGATCCCCTACAATGAGCAGTTCTTC. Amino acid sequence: CASSPPSGIPYNEQFF.

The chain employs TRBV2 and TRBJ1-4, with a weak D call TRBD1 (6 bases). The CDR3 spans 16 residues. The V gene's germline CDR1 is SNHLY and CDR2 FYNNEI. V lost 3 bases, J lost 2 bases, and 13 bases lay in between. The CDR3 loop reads CASSDPSRGTNEKLFF. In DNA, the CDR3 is TGTGCCAGCAGTGACCCGTCGAGGGGGACTAATGAAAAACTGTTTTTT.

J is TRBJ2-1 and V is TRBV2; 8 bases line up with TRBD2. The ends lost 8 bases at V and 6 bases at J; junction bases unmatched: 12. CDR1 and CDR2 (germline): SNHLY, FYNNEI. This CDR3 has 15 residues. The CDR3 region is CASGRGGLVTNEQFF. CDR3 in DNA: TGTGCCAGCGGGCGCGGGGGACTAGTTACCAATGAGCAGTTCTTC. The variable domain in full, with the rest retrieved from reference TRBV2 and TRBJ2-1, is EPEVTQTPSHQVTQMGQEVILRCVPISNHLYFYWYRQILGQKVEFLVSFYNNEISEKSEIFDDQFSVERPDGSNFTLKIRSTKLEDSAMYFCASGRGGLVTNEQFFGPGTRLTVL.